This TCR beta chain was identified during a study of spatial heterogeneity in lung cancer. Whole-study findings and limits: There was tracking of ubiquitous and regional nonsynonymous mutations by the respective counts of ubiquitous and regional expanded TCRs. Around 6.9% of tumor T cells for alpha chains and approximately 13% for beta chains were estimated to be covered. One measure, the expanded intratumoral alpha and beta TCR count, tracked tumor mutation counts.

This clonotype was seen repeatedly, ten times or more. What it recognizes is unknown. All TCR cDNA molecules were individually tagged with a unique molecular identifier. A single record per CDR3 protein comes from TCRdb applying MiXCR to the 5' RACE reads. The profile shows about 30,000 distinct CDR3 sequences, approximately 7% of them singletons. CDR3 length: 16 amino acids. CDR1 is DFQATT, CDR2 SNEGSKA, per germline (reference sequence). V was pared by 0 bases and J by 0 bases, with 5 bases of the junction left unmatched. This sample's time point: sample taken at primary tumor resection. Unsorted whole RNA of tumor, nontumor lung or frozen PBMC was sequenced.

The sequence was obtained from a male donor with early-stage non-small cell lung cancer. Sequenced material: lung tumor tissue, taken at surgery. The chain joins TRBV20-1 to TRBJ2-1, with 7 bases lining up with TRBD2. CDR3 sequence reads: CSAREGRGSSYNEQFF. The CDR3 DNA follows: TGCAGTGCTAGAGAAGGGCGGGGGAGCTCCTACAATGAGCAGTTCTTC.